This T cell receptor beta chain was sequenced for a study of blood T cell repertoires in COVID-19. Across the study: Collection of acute and convalescent COVID-19 samples took place in the United States, Italy and Spain. Nucleic acid was either cDNA or gDNA, and it came from T cells, B-cell-depleted T cells, or PBMCs.

Per the study methods: Reference gene primer amplification gave nucleated cell count estimates. The repertoire was sequenced with immunoSEQ multiplex PCR; TCRdb's copy has only in-frame clones and lacks some. The D gene and trimming were derived from the DNA, and the V and J assignments and clone size from that table. This table holds approximately 61,000 clones, over 70% found once. In germline, CDR1 is SGHNT, CDR2 YYREEE (reference sequence). The CDR3 totals 12 residues. V gave up 3 bases and J gave up 4 bases, with 7 bases separating them. This sequence was found in a human donor in a cohort sampled during active COVID-19. The chain employs TRBV5-4 and TRBJ1-2, with a tentative D call TRBD1 (6 bases). Specimen: peripheral blood. The CDR3: CASSSDSYGYTF. The CDR3, as DNA: TGTGCCAGCAGCTCGGACAGCTATGGCTACACCTTC.